Below, 16 T cell receptor beta chains from the same sample are listed, as sequenced in a study of blood T cell repertoires in COVID-19. The protocol was immunoSEQ multiplex PCR, while the TCRdb copy is restricted to in-frame clones and leaves out a portion. The sample contains under 200,000 clones, 80% to 95% of which appear only once. Sequenced input: peripheral blood. These receptors were collected from a man aged 50 or older with acute or convalescent COVID-19.

The chain carries TRBV6-1 and TRBJ1-5; no definite D call. Trimming cost V 2 bases and J 4 bases, with 9 bases left between them. The CDR3 contains 14 residues. The germline V gene encodes CDR1 MNHNS and CDR2 SASEGT. This CDR3 is CASSEFRRNQPQHF. The DNA of the CDR3 is TGTGCCAGCAGTGAATTCCGTAGAAATCAGCCCCAGCATTTT.

V is TRBV6-5 and J is TRBJ2-1, with 8 nucleotides matching TRBD1. This CDR3 is built from 15 residues. From germline, CDR1 is MNHEY and CDR2 SVGAGI. Unmatched junction bases numbered 4, after V lost 2 bases and J lost 4 bases. CDR3 in amino acids: CASSYGQGSYNEQFF. The CDR3 DNA sequence: TGTGCCAGCAGTTACGGACAGGGTTCATACAATGAGCAGTTCTTC.

V usage is TRBV7-2 and J usage is TRBJ2-1, with TRBD1 as a possible D gene (6 bases). From germline, CDR1 is SGHTA and CDR2 FQGNSA. The CDR3 extends over 13 amino acids. V was pared by 1 base and J by 13 bases, with 14 bases between. CDR3 DNA: TGTGCCAGCAGCTTAGAAGCAGGGACATCCCAGTTCTTC. Amino acids: CASSLEAGTSQFF.

A single count supports this clone. V is TRBV12-3 or TRBV12-4 and J is TRBJ1-5; D remains ambiguous. V lost 3 bases, J lost 7 bases, and 10 bases lay in between. There are 13 residues in the CDR3. CDR3 residues: CASSFGPHQPQHF. Here the CDR3 DNA reads TGTGCCAGCAGTTTTGGTCCACACCAGCCCCAGCATTTT.

V usage is TRBV29-1 and J usage is TRBJ1-1, with 8 nucleotides matching TRBD1. CDR1 SQVTM and CDR2 ANQGSEA come from the germline V gene. With 7 bases clipped from V and 5 bases from J, the junction kept 6 bases outside the gene matches. The CDR3 is 12 residues long. Here the CDR3 DNA reads TGCAGCGCTTTGACAGGGGTTACTGAAGCTTTCTTT. It yields the protein CSALTGVTEAFF.

V is TRBV30 and J is TRBJ1-1; 7 nucleotides line up with TRBD1. The V gene's germline CDR1 is GTSNPN and CDR2 SVGIG (reference sequence). CDR3 size: 15 residues. The trim removed 0 bases at V and 5 bases at J, leaving 9 bases unmatched. The CDR3 here is CAWSVGGAGKTEAFF. The CDR3 bases are TGTGCCTGGAGTGTAGGGGGCGCCGGTAAAACTGAAGCTTTCTTT. Full variable domain (remainder filled in from reference TRBV30 and TRBJ1-1): SQTIHQWPATLVQPVGSPLSLECTVEGTSNPNLYWYRQAAGRGLQLLFYSVGIGQISSEVPQNLSASRPQDRQFILSSKKLLLSDSGFYLCAWSVGGAGKTEAFFGQGTRLTVV.

This clone showed up just once. CDR3 region: CASSYSATGEETQYF. CDR3 bases: TGTGCCAGCAGTTACTCGGCAACGGGAGAGGAGACCCAGTACTTC. The chain links TRBV6-5 to TRBJ2-5; possible D gene TRBD2, 6 bases. Germline assignment: CDR1 MNHEY and CDR2 SVGAGI. This CDR3 comprises 15 residues. The V and J ends lost 0 bases and 5 bases respectively, with 13 bases between them.

This clone showed up just once. V and J are TRBV19 and TRBJ1-5; 7 positions agree with TRBD1. Germline loops: CDR1 LNHDA, CDR2 SQIVND (reference sequence). CDR3 length: 13 amino acids. V was clipped by 6 bases and J by 6 bases; unmatched bases: 5. The CDR3 coding sequence is TGTGCCAGTAGAAGACAGGGTTCTCAGCCCCAGCATTTT. Its translation: CASRRQGSQPQHF.

This chain connects TRBV4-1 to TRBJ2-3; TRBD2 agrees at 9 bases. The CDR3 has 17 residues. CDR1 and CDR2 (germline): MGHRA, YSYEKL. V dropped 0 bases and J dropped 2; count of bases not matched to a gene: 6. For the CDR3, the DNA is TGCGCCAGCAGCCAAGATCCAGCGGGAGGATACACAGATACGCAGTATTTT. Translating gives CASSQDPAGGYTDTQYF.

This clone was detected only once. The chain recombines TRBV2 with TRBJ1-2; a possible D gene is TRBD1 (6 bases). The V end was cut by 10 bases, the J end by 3 bases, with 12 bases between. In germline, CDR1 is SNHLY, CDR2 FYNNEI. The CDR3 runs 12 residues. The CDR3 loop is CAIAQGYYGYTF. Here the CDR3 DNA reads TGTGCCATTGCACAGGGATACTATGGCTACACCTTC.

J is TRBJ2-4 and V is TRBV2; a possible D gene is TRBD1 (5 bases). Trimming took off 2 bases at V and 6 bases at J, with 14 bases between the two ends. Germline CDR1 reads SNHLY; CDR2 reads FYNNEI. This CDR3 has 15 amino acids. The CDR3 nucleotides read TGTGCCAGCAGTGAACAGGGATTGTTTACAAACATTCAGTACTTC. Translated, it gives CASSEQGLFTNIQYF.

This chain uses TRBV28 with TRBJ1-4; 9 bases fit TRBD1. Per germline, CDR1 MDHEN and CDR2 SYDVKM. The CDR3 sequence is 16 residues long. Trimming took 4 bases from V and 7 from J; bases not matched to a gene: 10. The CDR3 loop reads CASSCSAGQGCEKLFF. In nucleotides, the CDR3 is TGTGCCAGCAGTTGTTCCGCGGGACAGGGTTGTGAAAAACTGTTTTTT.

The table lists this clone with a count of one. V is TRBV19 and J is TRBJ1-6, with 7 bases lining up with TRBD1. Germline V gene sequence: CDR1 LNHDA, CDR2 SQIVND (reference sequence). The CDR3 has 11 residues. The J segment lost 16 bases and the V segment lost 4 bases, leaving 4 bases of the junction unmatched. The CDR3 region is CASSTTGRLHF. The CDR3 DNA reads TGTGCCAGTAGTACGACAGGGAGGCTCCACTTT.

The chain couples TRBV4-3 to TRBJ1-4; D may be TRBD1 (5 bases). V was cut by 0 bases and J by 7 bases, with 9 bases left in between. The CDR3 is 14 residues long. From germline, CDR1 is LGHNA and CDR2 YSLEER. CDR3 region: CASSQDTGGEKLFF. The CDR3 coding sequence is TGCGCCAGCAGCCAAGATACAGGTGGTGAAAAACTGTTTTTT.

This chain links TRBV14 with TRBJ2-2; unclear D gene. Trimming removed 0 bases from V and 4 bases from J, with 9 bases in between. The V gene's germline CDR1 is SGHDN and CDR2 FVKESK. The CDR3 contains 15 residues. The CDR3 is CASSQENRATGELFF. CDR3 nucleotide sequence: TGTGCCAGCAGCCAAGAAAACCGAGCCACCGGGGAGCTGTTTTTT.

V and J are TRBV4-2 and TRBJ2-7; 7 bases fit TRBD2. Germline values: CDR1 LGHNA, CDR2 YNFKEQ. CDR3 size: 15 residues. V shed 2 bases, J shed 0 bases, and the junction held 4 bases outside the gene matches. Here the CDR3 reads CASSQTTSASYEQYF. Here the CDR3 DNA reads TGTGCCAGCAGCCAAACAACTAGCGCCTCCTACGAGCAGTACTTC.